The T cell receptor beta chain described here comes from a study of T-cell reconstitution after alpha-beta-depleted transplantation in children. Study findings and constraints: Most T-cell counts and diversity one year after the transplant came from T cells that were newly produced. Certain patients had high TCRbeta diversity at day 60, and it came from recipient T cells and thymic progenitors that survived. Reported findings indicate that, about two months after transplant, alpha-beta T cells came from several hundred expanded clones, which were derived from non-depleted graft cells.

Germline assignment: CDR1 SGHRS and CDR2 YFSETQ. Trimming took 3 bases from V and 8 from J, leaving 11 bases between them. This CDR3 has 13 residues. As for this clonotype: What it binds is unknown.

Preparation of the TCRbeta library was carried out with unique molecular identifiers. TCRdb ran MiXCR on the PCR reads and lists one entry per CDR3 protein. The profile shows hundreds of thousands of distinct CDR3 sequences, 16% of them singletons. The chain has TRBV5-1 and TRBJ1-4; TRBD1 might be the D (5 bases). This TCR derives from a boy under three years old who had a stem cell transplant for Wiskott-Aldrich syndrome, so the T cells may come from the graft donor. The input for sequencing was PBMCs, mostly from graft donor cells, taken 360 days after TCRalphabeta/CD19-depleted stem cell transplant. This chain's CDR3 is CASSSQGEEKLFF. The CDR3 nucleotides are TGCGCCAGCAGCTCCCAAGGGGAGGAAAAACTGTTTTTT.